These 20 T cell receptor beta chains were all obtained from the same sample, sequenced in a study of blood T cell repertoires in COVID-19. Some clones are missing from TCRdb's copy, which holds only in-frame ones; the method was immunoSEQ multiplex PCR. The sample lists around 200,000 clones, approximately 91% occurring once. The specimen was PBMCs or T cells enriched from blood (not recorded which). Receptor source: a woman between 18 and 30 years old who had recovered from COVID-19.

The chain has TRBV9 and TRBJ2-3, with unresolved D. This CDR3 region has 16 residues. The germline V gene encodes CDR1 SGDLS and CDR2 YYNGEE. The ends were cut back, 0 bases at V and 1 base at J, with 12 bases in the middle. CDR3 coding DNA: TGTGCCAGCAGCGTAGCCCACGGTCGGGGCACAGATACGCAGTATTTT. Protein: CASSVAHGRGTDTQYF.

The rearrangement joins TRBV27 to TRBJ2-7; D remains unclear. This CDR3 has 16 amino acids. Germline V gene data show CDR1 as MNHEY and CDR2 as SMNVEV (reference sequence). The germline V and J ends were trimmed by 2 bases and 1 base, with 15 bases remaining between them. The CDR3 DNA reads as TGTGCCAGCAGTTTACGGAGCGAGAGTGGGTCCTACGAGCAGTACTTC. The encoded protein is CASSLRSESGSYEQYF.

This sequence joins TRBV7-5 and TRBJ2-7; the tabulated D call, TRBD1, remains unverified against the DNA. TRBV7-5 counts as a pseudogene. This CDR3 region has 17 residues. CDR3 nucleotides: TGTGCCAGAAGCTTACATACCCCGGGACAGGGTGAAGGGGAGCAGTACTTC. This codes for CARSLHTPGQGEGEQYF.

This clone was counted a single time. This chain uses TRBV19 with TRBJ1-3, with 9 bases that match TRBD1. Germline loops: CDR1 LNHDA, CDR2 SQIVND (reference sequence). V gave up 6 bases and J gave up 0 bases; unmatched junction bases: 3. This CDR3 comprises 15 residues. This CDR3 is CASRRQGVSGNTIYF. CDR3 sequence (DNA): TGTGCCAGTAGGAGACAGGGGGTCTCTGGAAACACCATATATTTT.

The chain carries TRBV18 and TRBJ1-2; maybe TRBD1 (6 bases). Germline V CDR1 and CDR2: KGHSH, LQKENI. The V and J ends lost 3 bases and 5 bases respectively, with 13 bases between them. The CDR3 is made up of 14 amino acids. The CDR3 here is CASSPDRSRYGYTF. The CDR3 region has the DNA TGTGCCAGCTCACCCGACAGGAGTCGGTATGGCTACACCTTC.

The rearrangement links TRBV9 to TRBJ2-3, with TRBD2 as a possible D gene (7 bases). CDR3 length: 15 amino acids. Trimming cost V 6 bases and J 4 bases, with 18 bases left between them. Germline CDR1 SGDLS, CDR2 YYNGEE. The CDR3 DNA reads as TGTGCCAGCACCACCGGGGGCGGGAGCTCAGATACGCAGTATTTT. Translated: CASTTGGGSSDTQYF.

With regard to this clone: At one end the junction does not follow the germline gene, possibly because of a read error. The V gene is TRBV7-2, the J gene TRBJ2-5, with D possibly matching TRBD2 (5 bases). The CDR3 is 12 residues long. Germline V gene lookup returns CDR1 SGHTA and CDR2 FQGNSA. In nucleotides, the CDR3 is TGTGCCAGCAGCCTAGCCGGGGAGACCCAGTACTTC. This gives the protein CASSLAGETQYF.

The chain couples TRBV28 to TRBJ1-2; no reliable D call. The CDR3 is 12 residues long. V was trimmed by 4 bases and J by 5 bases, leaving 8 bases between them. The V gene's germline CDR1 is MDHEN and CDR2 SYDVKM. This chain's CDR3 is CASSYEGYGYTF. CDR3 nucleotide sequence: TGTGCCAGCAGTTACGAGGGTTATGGCTACACCTTC.

The gene calls are TRBV27 and TRBJ1-1, with 9 bases lining up with TRBD1. V shed 5 bases, J shed 7 bases, and the junction held 5 bases outside the gene matches. CDR3 size: 13 residues. The germline V gene encodes CDR1 MNHEY and CDR2 SMNVEV (reference sequence). The CDR3 bases are TGTGCCAGCAGTCGAGGGACAGGGAATGAAGCTTTCTTT. Translation: CASSRGTGNEAFF.

V and J are TRBV7-2 and TRBJ1-2, with D tentatively TRBD1 (5 bases). The CDR3 consists of 17 residues. Germline V gene sequence: CDR1 SGHTA, CDR2 FQGNSA. V lost 2 bases, J lost 5 bases, and 21 bases lay in between. For the CDR3, the DNA is TGTGCCAGCAGCTTAATTACCCCAGGGAACCAGATTTATGGCTACACCTTC. This gives the protein CASSLITPGNQIYGYTF.

V usage is TRBV3-1 (or the pseudogene TRBV3-2) and J usage is TRBJ2-5; 7 nucleotides match TRBD1. This CDR3 has 16 amino acids. V was clipped by 2 bases and J by 5 bases; unmatched bases: 11. Germline lookup yields CDR1 LGHDT and CDR2 YNNKEL (reference sequence). CDR3 protein: CASSQPRQGWKETQYF. In DNA form, the CDR3 reads TGTGCCAGCAGCCAACCCCGACAGGGCTGGAAGGAGACCCAGTACTTC.

This clone was recorded once. V and J are TRBV28 and TRBJ2-1, with TRBD1 as a possible D gene (6 bases). Between the trimmed V and J ends, which lost 5 bases and 0 bases, there was a span of 14 bases. The CDR3 runs 16 residues. Germline CDR1 and CDR2: MDHEN and SYDVKM. The CDR3 spells CASSPDETGSYNEQFF. The CDR3 nucleotides are TGTGCCAGCAGTCCCGATGAGACAGGCTCCTACAATGAGCAGTTCTTC.

The CDR3 DNA reads TGTGCCAGCAGCCAAGATATCGCAGGGGGCTTTGAGTATGAGCAGTTCTTC. Encoded protein: CASSQDIAGGFEYEQFF. The rearrangement joins TRBV14 to TRBJ2-1, with 8 bases that match TRBD1. The CDR3 spans 17 residues. CDR1 and CDR2 (germline): SGHDN, FVKESK. V lost 0 bases and J lost 8; bases outside the gene matches: 12.

This chain links TRBV3-1 (or the pseudogene TRBV3-2) with TRBJ2-7; maybe TRBD2 (6 bases). In germline, CDR1 is LGHDT, CDR2 YNNKEL (reference sequence). Trimming shortened V by 6 bases and J by 2 bases, and 11 bases separated the two germline ends. The CDR3 consists of 13 residues. CDR3 sequence: CASSRDFAYEQYF. DNA of the CDR3: TGTGCCAGCAGTCGGGACTTTGCCTACGAGCAGTACTTC.

The V gene is TRBV19, the J gene TRBJ2-7; a possible D gene is TRBD1 (6 bases). The germline gives CDR1 LNHDA, CDR2 SQIVND (reference sequence). The CDR3 is made up of 16 amino acids. Trimming took 6 bases from V and 6 from J, leaving 24 bases between them. As DNA, the CDR3 is TGTGCCAGTAGCCGAACCCCGGGTAAGGGGGTTGGCGAGCAGTACTTC. This translates into CASSRTPGKGVGEQYF.

This sequence joins TRBV19 and TRBJ2-1, with 7 bases identical to TRBD1. Per the germline V gene, CDR1 is LNHDA and CDR2 is SQIVND (reference sequence). The CDR3 spans 14 residues. V lost 7 bases, J lost 3 bases, and 6 bases stayed unmatched. Here the CDR3 reads CASKRTGLYNEQFF. The DNA of the CDR3 is TGTGCCAGTAAACGGACAGGCCTCTACAATGAGCAGTTCTTC.

This rearrangement joins TRBV4-1 to TRBJ2-1, with D uncertain. The CDR3 extends over 12 amino acids. Germline CDR1 is MGHRA and CDR2 is YSYEKL. With 3 bases removed from V and 10 bases from J, the gap between germline ends came to 10 bases. The CDR3 DNA reads TGCGCCAGCAGCCACGGGTTTGGGGAGCAGTTCTTC. Protein: CASSHGFGEQFF.

The chain uses TRBV28 and TRBJ2-7, with D possibly matching TRBD2 (5 bases). This CDR3 region has 13 residues. Trimming removed 3 bases at V and 3 bases at J, with 9 bases between. Germline-derived CDR1 and CDR2 are MDHEN and SYDVKM. In DNA, the CDR3 is TGTGCCAGCAGTTTCCTAGGGAGCTACGAGCAGTACTTC. Protein product: CASSFLGSYEQYF.

V and J are TRBV2 and TRBJ2-4; D is possibly TRBD2 (5 bases). The CDR3 totals 13 residues. Germline CDR1 SNHLY, CDR2 FYNNEI. The V gene lost 6 bases and the J gene lost 7 bases, with 13 bases spanning the gap. CDR3 sequence: CASRGLPRNIQYF. CDR3 sequence (DNA): TGTGCCAGCAGAGGACTTCCTAGGAACATTCAGTACTTC.

The chain carries TRBV29-1 and TRBJ2-3; 14 positions agree with TRBD2. The CDR3 loop spans 19 amino acids. The V segment lost 4 bases and the J segment 1 base; nucleotides outside the gene matches: 13. Germline values: CDR1 SQVTM, CDR2 ANQGSEA. The DNA for the CDR3 is TGCAGCGTTGCCCAATATCTCACGGGACTAGCGGGAGGCACAGATACGCAGTATTTT. This sequence encodes CSVAQYLTGLAGGTDTQYF.